The T cell receptor (beta chain) under discussion was sequenced for a study of cytomegalovirus exposure and HLA in healthy donors. Libraries were prepared by immunoSEQ multiplex PCR; TCRdb keeps only in-frame clonotypes and omits some of them. Of some 90,000 clones detected, roughly 85% appear once; the ten largest clones hold about 4%. The sample holds one count of this clone. The length of the CDR3 is 15 residues. Germline loops: CDR1 SSHAT, CDR2 FNYEAQ (reference sequence). Trimming took off 1 base at V and 0 bases at J, with 8 bases between the two ends. The genes are TRBV7-7 and TRBJ2-3, with a tentative D call TRBD2 (6 bases). Sequencing used PBMCs. The source of this sequence is a woman aged 25 to 45 in good health and CMV-seronegative. The CDR3 bases are TGTGCCAGCAGCTTAGGTAGCGGAAGCACAGATACGCAGTATTTT. Protein: CASSLGSGSTDTQYF.